Listed below are T cell receptor beta chains from one sample, sequenced in a study of PD-L1 blockade in urothelial cancer. The data were produced by immunoSEQ multiplex PCR, yet TCRdb's version contains in-frame clones alone and is incomplete. The sample records roughly 24,000 clones, around nine tenths being singletons. Sequences were derived from PBMCs, sampled around atezolizumab (anti-PD-L1) treatment. The source is a woman in her fifties or sixties with urothelial cancer. Both conserved end residues are part of each CDR3. A D gene is named only where the DNA matches it firmly.

TRBV7-8	TRBJ2-5	TRBD2	CASTPRGGPETQYF	TGTGCCAGCACCCCCCGGGGGGGCCCAGAGACCCAGTACTTC
TRBV5-4	TRBJ2-7	NA	CASSYGDTSYEQYF	TGTGCCAGCAGCTATGGGGACACCTCCTACGAGCAGTACTTC
TRBV2	TRBJ1-2	NA	CASSDQSRFYGYTF	TGTGCCAGCAGTGACCAGAGCAGGTTCTATGGCTACACCTTC
TRBV5-1	TRBJ1-3	NA	CASSFTGGAGNTIYF	TGCGCCAGCAGCTTTACGGGGGGCGCGGGAAACACCATATATTTT
TRBV11-2	TRBJ2-7	TRBD2	CASSLDRASGGAYEQYF	TGTGCCAGCAGCTTAGATCGGGCTAGCGGGGGGGCTTACGAGCAGTACTTC
TRBV6-1	TRBJ1-5	TRBD1	CASSTGQGGNQPQHF	TGTGCCAGCAGTACGGGACAGGGAGGCAATCAGCCCCAGCATTTT
TRBV6-1	TRBJ2-3	NA	CASSEGTASTQYTQYF	TGTGCCAGCAGTGAAGGGACAGCATCCACACAGTATACGCAGTATTTT
TRBV4-1	TRBJ1-1	TRBD1	CASSQSTGGETEAFF	TGCGCCAGCAGCCAATCCACAGGGGGGGAGACTGAAGCTTTCTTT
TRBV18	TRBJ1-1	NA	CASSRVSGNTEAFF	TGTGCCAGCTCACGGGTCTCGGGGAACACTGAAGCTTTCTTT
TRBV18	TRBJ2-1	NA	CASSRLAFGSYNEQFF	TGTGCCAGCTCCCGGTTGGCCTTCGGGTCCTACAATGAGCAGTTCTTC